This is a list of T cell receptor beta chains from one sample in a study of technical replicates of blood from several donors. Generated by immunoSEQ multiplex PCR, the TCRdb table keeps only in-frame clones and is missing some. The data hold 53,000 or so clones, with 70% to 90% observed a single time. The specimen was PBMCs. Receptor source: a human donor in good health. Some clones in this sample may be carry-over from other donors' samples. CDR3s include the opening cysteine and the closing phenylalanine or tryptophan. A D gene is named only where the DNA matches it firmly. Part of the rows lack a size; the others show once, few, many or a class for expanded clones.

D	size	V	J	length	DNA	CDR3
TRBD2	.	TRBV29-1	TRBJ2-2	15	TGCAGCGTTGACCCGGGACTATTCGGACCCGGGGAGCTGTTTTTT	CSVDPGLFGPGELFF
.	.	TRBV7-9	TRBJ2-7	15	TGTGCCAGCAGGGGCGTTGACAGGCTAAGTTACGAGCAGTACTTC	CASRGVDRLSYEQYF
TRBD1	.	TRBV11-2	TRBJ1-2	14	TGTGCCAGCAGCTCGTGGGACAGGGTTGGTGGCTACACCTTC	CASSSWDRVGGYTF
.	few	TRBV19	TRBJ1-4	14	TGTGCCAGTAGTAACAGGGATGCTAATGAAAAACTGTTTTTT	CASSNRDANEKLFF
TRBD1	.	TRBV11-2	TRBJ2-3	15	TGTGCCAGCAGCTTTACAGGGGGGAGCACAGATACGCAGTATTTT	CASSFTGGSTDTQYF
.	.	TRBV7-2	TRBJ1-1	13	TGTGCCAGCAGCTCAGTGCAGCGCACTGAAGCTTTCTTT	CASSSVQRTEAFF
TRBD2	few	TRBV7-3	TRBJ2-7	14	TGTGCCAGCAGCAACGGACTAGCGGGAAGCGAGCAGTACTTC	CASSNGLAGSEQYF
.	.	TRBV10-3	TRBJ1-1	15	TGTGCCATCAGCAAAACAGGAGAACAGAACACTGAAGCTTTCTTT	CAISKTGEQNTEAFF
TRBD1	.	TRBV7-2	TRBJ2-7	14	TGTGCCAGCAGCCATAGACAGGGGAGGTACGAGCAGTACTTC	CASSHRQGRYEQYF
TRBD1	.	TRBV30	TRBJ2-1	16	TGTGCCTGGAGTCCCGTGACAGGGGGCGCCTACAATGAGCAGTTCTTC	CAWSPVTGGAYNEQFF
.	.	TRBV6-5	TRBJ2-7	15	TGTGCCAGCAGCCACGATGGACTCCACCCCCACGAGCAGTACTTC	CASSHDGLHPHEQYF
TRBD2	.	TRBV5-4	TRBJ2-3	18	TGTGCCAGCAGCTTGTATCGACTAGCGGGGGGGCAAGAAGATACGCAGTATTTT	CASSLYRLAGGQEDTQYF
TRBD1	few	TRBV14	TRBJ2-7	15	TGTGCCAGCAGCCAACCGGGACAGGCCTCCTACGAGCAGTACTTC	CASSQPGQASYEQYF
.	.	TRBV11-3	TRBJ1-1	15	TGTGCCAGCAGCTTCCCGGACAGTCGGGACACTGAAGCTTTCTTT	CASSFPDSRDTEAFF
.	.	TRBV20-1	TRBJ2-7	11	TGCAGCCTAGCGTTCAACTACGAGCAGTACTTC	CSLAFNYEQYF
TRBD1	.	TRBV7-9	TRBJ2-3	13	TGTGCCAGCAGCGACAGGGGGCCAGATACGCAGTATTTT	CASSDRGPDTQYF
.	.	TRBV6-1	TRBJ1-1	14	TGTGCCAGCACTTATCAGGGTAAGGACACTGAAGCTTTCTTT	CASTYQGKDTEAFF
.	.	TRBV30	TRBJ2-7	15	TGTGCCTGGAGCCGTAGGGTCTCAGGGTCCTACGAGCAGTACTTC	CAWSRRVSGSYEQYF
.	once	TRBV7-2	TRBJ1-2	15	TGTGCCAGCAGCCACCGACAGGCTGATCCCAGCGGCTACACCTTC	CASSHRQADPSGYTF
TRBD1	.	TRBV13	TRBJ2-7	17	TGTGCCAGCAGCTTCCGCGAATCGGACAGGGGGCCGTGGGAGCAGTACTTC	CASSFRESDRGPWEQYF
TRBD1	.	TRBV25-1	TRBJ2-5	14	TGTGCCAGCAGTGCCCCAGGGGGCTTGGAGACCCAGTACTTC	CASSAPGGLETQYF
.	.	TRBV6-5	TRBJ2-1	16	TGTGCCAGCAGTTACTCCGCGGGGAGCTCCTACAATGAGCAGTTCTTC	CASSYSAGSSYNEQFF
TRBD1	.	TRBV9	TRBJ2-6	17	TGTGCCAGCAGCGCGGGACAGGGAAGCTCTGGGGCCAACGTCCTGACTTTC	CASSAGQGSSGANVLTF
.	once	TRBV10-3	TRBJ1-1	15	TGTGCCATCAGTGAAACAGGGTCGGTGAACACTGAAGCTTTCTTT	CAISETGSVNTEAFF
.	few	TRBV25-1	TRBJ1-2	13	TGTGCCAGCAGTGAACGCCGAGGGAATGGCTACACCTTC	CASSERRGNGYTF
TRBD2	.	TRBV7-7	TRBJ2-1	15	TGTGCCAGCAGCTTAGGAGGGACTAGCAATTTTGAGCAGTTCTTC	CASSLGGTSNFEQFF
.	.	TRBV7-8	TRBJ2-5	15	TGTGCCAGCAGCGTGACCGGGACACCTCAAGAGACCCAGTACTTC	CASSVTGTPQETQYF
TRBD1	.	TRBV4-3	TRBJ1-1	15	TGCGCCAGCAGCCACCTAGACAGGGCAGGAACTGAAGCTTTCTTT	CASSHLDRAGTEAFF
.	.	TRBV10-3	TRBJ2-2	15	TGTGCCATCAGTGTGGGGGCGGTGGATTCCGGGGAGCTGTTTTTT	CAISVGAVDSGELFF
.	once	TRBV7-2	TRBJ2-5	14	TGTGCCAGCATCCCGGGAAGGGCCGGGGAGACCCAGTACTTC	CASIPGRAGETQYF
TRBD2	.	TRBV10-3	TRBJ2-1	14	TGTGCCATGGGGACTAGCGGGGCCTACAATGAGCAGTTCTTC	CAMGTSGAYNEQFF
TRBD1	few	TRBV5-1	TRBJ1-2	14	TGCGCCAGCAGCTTGGAGGGGGCGGCAGATGGCTACACCTTC	CASSLEGAADGYTF
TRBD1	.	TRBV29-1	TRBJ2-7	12	TGCAGCGTTCAGGACAGGGAATACGAGCAGTACTTC	CSVQDREYEQYF
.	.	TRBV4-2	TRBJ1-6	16	TGTGCCAGCAGCCATACGTTAGGAGGTATGGGATCACCCCTCCACTTT	CASSHTLGGMGSPLHF
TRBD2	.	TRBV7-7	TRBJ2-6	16	TGTGCCAGCAGCCCTACGGGGGGGCTCGGGGCCAACGTCCTGACTTTC	CASSPTGGLGANVLTF
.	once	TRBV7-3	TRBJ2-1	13	TGTGCCAGCAGCTTAAATGATTGGGCCGAGCAGTTCTTC	CASSLNDWAEQFF
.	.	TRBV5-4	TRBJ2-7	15	TGTGCCAGCAGCTTCGGGGGACCGGGTGGCTACGAGCAGTACTTC	CASSFGGPGGYEQYF
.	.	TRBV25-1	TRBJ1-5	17	TGTGCCAGCAGTGCGAATGGAGGGGAAGATAGCAATCAGCCCCAGCATTTT	CASSANGGEDSNQPQHF
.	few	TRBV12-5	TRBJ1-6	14	TGTGCTAGTGGTTTTGCTCCTGGGGCTTCACCCCTCCACTTT	CASGFAPGASPLHF
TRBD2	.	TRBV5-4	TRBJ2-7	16	TGTGCCAGCAGCTTGGCCTCGGGGGGAAGGTCCTACGAGCAGTACTTC	CASSLASGGRSYEQYF
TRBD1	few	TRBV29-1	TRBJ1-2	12	TGCAGCGTATCGACAGGGACCTATGGCTACACCTTC	CSVSTGTYGYTF
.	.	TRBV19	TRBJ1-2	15	TGTGCCAGTAATAGTGGTCGGGGAAAGGGCGGTGGCTACACCTTC	CASNSGRGKGGGYTF
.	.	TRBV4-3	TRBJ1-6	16	TGCGCCAGCAGCCAAGATCCGGGGGACTATAATTCACCCCTCCACTTT	CASSQDPGDYNSPLHF
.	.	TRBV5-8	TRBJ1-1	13	TGTGCCAGCAGCGTACTCATGAACACTGAAGCTTTCTTT	CASSVLMNTEAFF
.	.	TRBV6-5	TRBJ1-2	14	TGTGCCAGCAGTCGCCGACAGTTCTCCTATGGCTACACCTTC	CASSRRQFSYGYTF
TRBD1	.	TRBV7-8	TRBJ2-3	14	TGTGCCAGTATCCGGGACAGCAGGTCAGATACGCAGTATTTT	CASIRDSRSDTQYF
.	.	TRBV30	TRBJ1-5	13	TGTGCCTGGAGTGTCAACTCACGGGGGCCCCAGCATTTT	CAWSVNSRGPQHF
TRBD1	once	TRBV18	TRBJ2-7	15	TGTGCCAGCTCTCAGAGTCCGGGACAGTCCTACGAGCAGTACTTC	CASSQSPGQSYEQYF
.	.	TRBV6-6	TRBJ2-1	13	TGTGCCAGCAACCACAGGGTTTCCAATGAGCAGTTCTTC	CASNHRVSNEQFF
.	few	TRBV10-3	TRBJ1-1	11	TGTGCCATCAGGCAGGGTTTCGAAGCTTTCTTT	CAIRQGFEAFF
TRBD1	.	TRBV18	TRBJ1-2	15	TGTGCCAGCTCACCCTCGACAGGGCCTGGAGGCGGCTACACCTTC	CASSPSTGPGGGYTF
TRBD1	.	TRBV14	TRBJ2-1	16	TGTGCCAGCAGCAAGACAGCCGGGACAGGTTACAATGAGCAGTTCTTC	CASSKTAGTGYNEQFF
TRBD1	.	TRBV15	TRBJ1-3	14	TGTGCCACCAGCGGTGGGACAGATGGAAACACCATATATTTT	CATSGGTDGNTIYF